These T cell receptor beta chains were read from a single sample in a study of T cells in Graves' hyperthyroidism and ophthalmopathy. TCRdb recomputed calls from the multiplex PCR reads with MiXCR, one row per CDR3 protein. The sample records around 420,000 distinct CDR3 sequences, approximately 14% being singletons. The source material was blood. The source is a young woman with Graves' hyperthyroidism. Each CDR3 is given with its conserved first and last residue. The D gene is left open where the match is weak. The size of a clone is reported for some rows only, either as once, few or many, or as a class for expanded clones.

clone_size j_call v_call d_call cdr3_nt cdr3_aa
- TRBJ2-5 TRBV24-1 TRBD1 TGTGCCACCAGAGGGACAGGGCCCCAAGAGACCCAGTACTTC CATRGTGPQETQYF
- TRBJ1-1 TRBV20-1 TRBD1 TGCAGTGCTAGAACCGGGACAGGGGACGTTGAAGCTTTCTTT CSARTGTGDVEAFF
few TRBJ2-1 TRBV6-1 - TGTGCCAGCAGTTGGGGCGGGGATGAGCAGTTCTTC CASSWGGDEQFF
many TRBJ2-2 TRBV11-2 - TGTGCCAGCAGACCTATAAAGCGGTTCGCGAACACCGGGGAGCTGTTTTTT CASRPIKRFANTGELFF
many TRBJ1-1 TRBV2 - TGTGCCAGCAGTGACGAGGGGAACACTGAAGCTTTCTTT CASSDEGNTEAFF
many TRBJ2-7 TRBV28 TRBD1 TGTGCCAGCAGTTACTCCGGGACAGGGGGGGGGTACGAGCAGTACTTC CASSYSGTGGGYEQYF
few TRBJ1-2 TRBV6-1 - TGTGCCAGCAGTCATGAGATTCAGAACGACTATGGCTACACCTTC CASSHEIQNDYGYTF
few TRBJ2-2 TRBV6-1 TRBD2 TGTGCCAGCAGTCGCGGGACTAGCCCCGGGGAGCTGTTTTTT CASSRGTSPGELFF
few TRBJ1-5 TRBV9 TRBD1 TGTGCCAGCAGTGCGACAGGGGTCAACAATCAGCCCCAGCATTTT CASSATGVNNQPQHF
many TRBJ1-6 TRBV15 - TGTGCCACCTCAACCGGGGACGATGAGGCCCTCCACTTT CATSTGDDEALHF
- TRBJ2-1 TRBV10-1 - TGCGCCAGCAGTGAAGGACAGTCCTACAATGAGCAGTTCTTC CASSEGQSYNEQFF
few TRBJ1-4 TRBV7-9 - TGTGCCAGCAGCTTAATGGGTGTAAAGGGTGAAAAACTGTTTTTT CASSLMGVKGEKLFF
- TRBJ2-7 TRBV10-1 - TGCGCCAGCCACTTACAGGGACAATCCTACGAGCAGTACTTC CASHLQGQSYEQYF
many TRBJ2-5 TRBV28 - TGTGCCAGCAGTTTACCTCCGGGCCTCCAAGAGACCCAGTACTTC CASSLPPGLQETQYF
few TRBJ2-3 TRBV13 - TGTGCCAGCAGCCCCAGGGGGGCGGGAGACCCAGATACGCAGTATTTT CASSPRGAGDPDTQYF
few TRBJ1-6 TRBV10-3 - TGTGCCATCAGTGAGTCTAGGGGCTCGGGTTCACCCCTCCACTTT CAISESRGSGSPLHF
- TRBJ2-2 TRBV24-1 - TGTGCCACCAGTGATTCTAGGGGGGCTAGTACCGGGGAGCTGTTTTTT CATSDSRGASTGELFF
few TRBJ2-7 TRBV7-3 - TGTGCCAGCAGCTTAAGTTCGACAGGTCCCTACGAGCAGTACTTC CASSLSSTGPYEQYF